The 30 T cell receptor beta chains below all came from one sample that was sequenced in a study of regulatory T cells in long-lasting Graves disease. Arm-PCR of CDR3 regions with iRepertoire HTBI primers generated TCR beta libraries. A single record per CDR3 protein comes from TCRdb applying MiXCR to the multiplex PCR reads. In the table there are under 250,000 distinct CDR3 sequences, 20% to 25% of which are singletons. This sample's time point: newly diagnosed GD, antithyroid drugs for less than 3 months. Construction of the TCR library relied on RNA isolated from PBMCs. The input for sequencing was peripheral blood mononuclear cells (PBMCs), taken at new diagnosis, from a patient treated with antithyroid drugs. The receptors shown here come from a female donor with Graves disease.

This clonotype came up many times. The gene calls are TRBV2 and TRBJ1-5; no firm D call. V lost 4 bases and J lost 5, with 15 bases in between. CDR3 length: 15 amino acids. The germline V gene has CDR1 SNHLY and CDR2 FYNNEI. The CDR3 reads CASSVSRYLDQPQHF. In DNA form, the CDR3 reads TGTGCCAGCAGTGTTTCCAGGTATCTGGATCAGCCCCAGCATTTT.

The V gene is TRBV5-8, the J gene TRBJ2-1; D unclear. CDR1 is SGHTS and CDR2 is YDEGEE in the germline V gene. V dropped 1 base and J dropped 0 bases, with 8 bases sitting between them. The CDR3 loop spans 15 amino acids. The CDR3 sequence is CASSLPLPSYNEQFF. CDR3 coding DNA: TGTGCCAGCAGCTTGCCACTGCCCTCCTACAATGAGCAGTTCTTC.

About this clonotype: A clone one base away is much larger, so this may be a read error. CDR3 amino acids: CASSSAGGYTEDFF. In DNA, the CDR3 is TGCGCCAGCAGCTCCGCAGGGGGGTACACTGAAGATTTCTTT. This chain connects TRBV5-1 to TRBJ1-1; 7 nucleotides align to TRBD1. CDR1 is SGHRS, CDR2 YFSETQ, per germline. CDR3 length equals 14 residues.

At least ten counts were recorded for this clonotype. The chain employs TRBV6-1 and TRBJ2-7; D is possibly TRBD2 (5 bases). The CDR3 has 12 amino acids. Germline CDR1 MNHNS, CDR2 SASEGT. Trimming removed 6 bases at V and 5 bases at J, with 11 bases between. The CDR3 coding sequence is TGTGCCAGCAGGACGGGGAGAGACGAGCAGTACTTC. Its protein is CASRTGRDEQYF.

The chain couples TRBV4-2 to TRBJ1-6, with D unclear. The CDR3 is made up of 14 amino acids. Germline V gene sequence: CDR1 LGHNA, CDR2 YNFKEQ. Trimming cost V 0 bases and J 9 bases, with 9 bases left between them. The CDR3: CASSQDIWGSPLHF. CDR3 DNA sequence: TGTGCCAGCAGCCAAGATATTTGGGGTTCACCCCTCCACTTT.

This clonotype was observed at least ten times. The chain uses TRBV5-1 and TRBJ1-2; the D gene is possibly TRBD1 (5 bases). Germline-derived CDR1 and CDR2 are SGHRS and YFSETQ. This CDR3 has 15 residues. The germline V and J ends were trimmed by 0 bases and 7 bases, with 16 bases remaining between them. The CDR3, as DNA: TGCGCCAGCAGCTTGGCCGTAGCAGGGCGAAGTGGCTACACCTTC. This sequence encodes CASSLAVAGRSGYTF.

This clonotype has a handful of counts. This sequence joins TRBV9 and TRBJ2-2, with 9 bases fitting TRBD1. The ends lost 2 bases at V and 5 bases at J; junction bases unmatched: 1. Germline assignment: CDR1 SGDLS and CDR2 YYNGEE. This CDR3 contains 14 residues. CDR3 nucleotides: TGTGCCAGCAGCGTGGACAGGGGAACCGGGGAGCTGTTTTTT. It codes for CASSVDRGTGELFF.

Details on this clonotype: A much larger clone lies a single base off, so this may be a read error. The rearrangement uses TRBV7-3 and TRBJ2-1, with TRBD2 matching over 8 bases. The CDR3 is 14 amino acids. The germline CDR1 and CDR2 sequences are SGHTA and FQGTGA. Trimming at V came to 5 bases and at J to 10 bases, leaving 10 bases not matched to a gene. The DNA of the CDR3 is TGTGCCAGCAGCGCTCCGGGACTAGTAAACGAGCAGTTCTTC. It yields the protein CASSAPGLVNEQFF.

The gene calls are TRBV20-1 and TRBJ2-4; D is unclear. The CDR3 contains 15 residues. Germline CDR1 DFQATT, CDR2 SNEGSKA (reference sequence). V was trimmed by 0 bases and J by 0 bases, leaving 9 bases between them. CDR3 bases: TGCAGTGCTAGAGATCGCGCTGTAGCCAAAAACATTCAGTACTTC. It encodes CSARDRAVAKNIQYF.

Turning to this clonotype: At one end, the junction sequence differs from germline, possibly due to a read error. V gene TRBV5-1 combines with J gene TRBJ1-2; D unclear. Germline values: CDR1 SGHRS, CDR2 YFSETQ. This CDR3 is 14 amino acids long. The CDR3 protein is CVSSPRTANYGYTF. The CDR3 region has the DNA TGCGTCAGCAGCCCAAGGACGGCTAACTATGGCTACACCTTC.

This clonotype was recorded at least ten times. The rearrangement uses TRBV15 and TRBJ1-5; unclear D gene. The V gene lost 1 base and the J gene lost 0 bases, with 10 bases spanning the gap. Per germline, CDR1 LNHNV and CDR2 YYDKDF (reference sequence). CDR3 length: 16 residues. CDR3 bases: TGTGCCACCAGCAGAGCCGGGATGGATAGCAATCAGCCCCAGCATTTT. Its protein is CATSRAGMDSNQPQHF.

This clonotype was observed a few times. The V call is TRBV6-1, the J call TRBJ2-2; no firm D call. This CDR3 spans 14 amino acids. V gave up 3 bases and J gave up 5 bases, with 10 bases separating them. Germline V gene lookup returns CDR1 MNHNS and CDR2 SASEGT. CDR3 nucleotides: TGTGCCAGCAGTGATATCTACCCTACCGGGGAGCTGTTTTTT. Translating gives CASSDIYPTGELFF.

V usage is TRBV7-2 and J usage is TRBJ1-3; 8 positions match TRBD1. There are 15 residues in the CDR3. The V segment lost 5 bases and the J segment 2 bases; nucleotides outside the gene matches: 5. Germline loops: CDR1 SGHTA, CDR2 FQGNSA. The CDR3 protein is CASSARTGPGNTIYF. The CDR3 DNA reads as TGTGCCAGCAGCGCCCGGACAGGGCCTGGAAACACCATATATTTT.

This clonotype came up many times. This likely reflects a read error, since a far larger clone is one base away. The CDR3 loop is CASSWSTDTQYF. CDR3 nucleotide sequence: TGTGCCAGCAGCTGGAGCACAGATACGCAGTATTTT. V gene TRBV7-9 combines with J gene TRBJ2-3, with no clear D. CDR3 length: 12 amino acids. Germline values: CDR1 SEHNR, CDR2 FQNEAQ (reference sequence). Trimming pared 4 bases from V and 0 bases from J, leaving 2 bases between.

There are many counts of this clonotype. The V gene is TRBV24-1, the J gene TRBJ2-2; 13 positions agree with TRBD2. The V segment lost 7 bases and the J segment 6 bases; nucleotides outside the gene matches: 4. The CDR3 extends over 15 amino acids. Germline CDR1 KGHDR, CDR2 SFDVKD. CDR3: CATSTSGRAAGELFF. The CDR3 DNA follows: TGTGCCACCAGCACTAGCGGGAGGGCCGCCGGGGAGCTGTTTTTT.

This clonotype was recorded many times. The chain couples TRBV7-6 to TRBJ2-7, with D possibly being TRBD1 or TRBD2 (6 bases each). Per germline, CDR1 SGHVS and CDR2 FNYEAQ. The CDR3 contains 14 residues. The V end was cut by 6 bases, the J end by 7 bases, with 19 bases between. CDR3 sequence: CASSLDGRGGEQYF. The CDR3 nucleotides read TGTGCCAGCAGTCTAGATGGCAGGGGAGGTGAGCAGTACTTC.

This clonotype was seen ten or more times. The V and J genes are TRBV27 and TRBJ1-4, with 7 bases lining up with TRBD1. Germline CDR1 and CDR2: MNHEY and SMNVEV (reference sequence). The length of the CDR3 is 17 residues. V lost 5 bases and J lost 3; bases outside the gene matches: 12. The CDR3 spells CASSDQSHRGPNEKLFF. CDR3 DNA: TGTGCCAGCAGTGACCAATCTCACAGGGGACCTAATGAAAAACTGTTTTTT.

This clonotype has more than one count but fewer than ten. The chain has TRBV19 and TRBJ1-3, with D maybe TRBD1 (5 bases). Germline assignment: CDR1 LNHDA and CDR2 SQIVND (reference sequence). The CDR3 is 15 residues long. Trimming removed 1 base at V and 2 bases at J, with 9 bases between. The CDR3: CASSIVGPAGNTIYF. The CDR3, as DNA: TGTGCCAGTAGTATAGTGGGGCCCGCTGGAAACACCATATATTTT.

At least ten counts were recorded for this clonotype. This chain links TRBV3-1 with TRBJ2-7; 12 nucleotides agree with TRBD2. The germline gives CDR1 LGHDT, CDR2 YNNKEL (reference sequence). The CDR3 extends over 16 amino acids. V gave up 1 base and J gave up 5 bases; unmatched junction bases: 6. CDR3 sequence reads: CASSQAGLAGSHEQYF. For the CDR3, the DNA is TGTGCCAGCAGCCAAGCAGGACTAGCGGGGAGCCACGAGCAGTACTTC.

The table lists this clonotype with many counts. The V and J genes are TRBV7-2 and TRBJ2-3; 9 bases agree with TRBD2. V lost 1 base, J lost 2 bases, and 4 bases stayed unmatched. Germline CDR1 and CDR2: SGHTA and FQGNSA. The CDR3 is made up of 16 amino acids. The CDR3 nucleotides are TGTGCCAGCAGCTTAGGTGCTAGCGGGATCACAGATACGCAGTATTTT. The encoded protein is CASSLGASGITDTQYF. The whole variable domain, remainder taken from reference TRBV7-2 and TRBJ2-3, is GAGVSQSPSNKVTEKGKDVELRCDPISGHTALYWYRQSLGQGLEFLIYFQGNSAPDKSGLPSDRFSAERTGGSVSTLTIQRTQQEDSAVYLCASSLGASGITDTQYFGPGTRLTVL.

This clonotype was counted at least ten times. The chain carries TRBV19 and TRBJ2-1, with D maybe TRBD1 (6 bases). The CDR3 runs to 12 residues. Germline CDR1 LNHDA, CDR2 SQIVND (reference sequence). V was shortened by 8 bases and J by 8 bases, with 13 bases between the two germline ends. The CDR3 DNA sequence: TGTGCCAGTCGGGACACCCTCGATGAGCAGTTCTTC. This sequence encodes CASRDTLDEQFF.

This clonotype showed up many times. This chain's CDR3 is CASSTYYNEQFF. CDR3 DNA sequence: TGTGCCAGCAGTACCTACTACAATGAGCAGTTCTTC. This chain joins TRBV12-3 or TRBV12-4 and TRBJ2-1; no reliable D call. V lost 5 bases, J lost 3 bases, and 5 bases lay in between. This CDR3 is 12 amino acids long.

The sample holds many counts of this clonotype. The chain employs TRBV28 and TRBJ1-1, with D possibly being TRBD1 (5 bases). Germline CDR1 is MDHEN and CDR2 is SYDVKM. Trimming pared 3 bases from V and 4 bases from J, leaving 9 bases between. The CDR3 runs to 13 residues. The CDR3 region is CASSFPGGTEAFF. CDR3 nucleotide sequence: TGTGCCAGCAGTTTCCCGGGGGGCACTGAAGCTTTCTTT.

This clonotype came up many times. The V call is TRBV27, the J call TRBJ2-3; D is unresolved. V was clipped by 1 base and J by 3 bases, with 11 bases between them. Germline CDR1 is MNHEY and CDR2 is SMNVEV (reference sequence). The CDR3 is made up of 15 amino acids. CDR3 residues: CASSLFGVLTDTQYF. The CDR3 nucleotides read TGTGCCAGCAGTTTATTTGGGGTCTTGACAGATACGCAGTATTTT.

This clonotype has at least ten counts. The chain recombines TRBV19 with TRBJ1-1, with 7 bases that match TRBD1. With 0 bases clipped from V and 2 bases from J, the junction kept 9 bases outside the gene matches. The CDR3 is 17 amino acids. The germline V gene encodes CDR1 LNHDA and CDR2 SQIVND (reference sequence). The CDR3 region is CASSIDQGEVPNTEAFF. CDR3 nucleotides: TGTGCCAGTAGTATAGATCAGGGGGAAGTACCCAACACTGAAGCTTTCTTT.

Ten or more counts support this clonotype. The chain joins TRBV12-3 or TRBV12-4 to TRBJ2-7; 7 nucleotides match TRBD1. J was trimmed by 6 bases and V by 0 bases; bases with no gene match: 11. CDR3 length: 16 amino acids. As DNA, the CDR3 is TGTGCCAGCAGTTTAGCGTTCGCACAGGGGACGGGCGAGCAGTACTTC. It is translated as CASSLAFAQGTGEQYF.

The chain carries TRBV4-2 and TRBJ1-4, with 7 nucleotides matching TRBD1. The CDR3 sequence is 16 residues long. Germline lookup yields CDR1 LGHNA and CDR2 YNFKEQ. The J segment lost 6 bases and the V segment lost 3 bases, leaving 10 bases of the junction unmatched. DNA for the CDR3: TGTGCCAGCAGCCAGGACAGGACAGCTCAAGATGAAAAACTGTTTTTT. This codes for CASSQDRTAQDEKLFF.

This clonotype occurred many times. The chain combines TRBV29-1 with TRBJ2-4; D perhaps matches TRBD2 (5 bases). V lost 7 bases, J lost 8 bases, and 18 bases lay in between. The CDR3 totals 13 residues. Germline V gene lookup returns CDR1 SQVTM and CDR2 ANQGSEA. The CDR3 here is CSAASSLRDIQYF. In DNA, the CDR3 is TGCAGCGCCGCGTCCTCGCTGAGGGACATTCAGTACTTC.

This clonotype occurred many times. The gene calls are TRBV29-1 and TRBJ2-1; maybe TRBD2 (6 bases). Germline loops: CDR1 SQVTM, CDR2 ANQGSEA. Deletions cut 3 bases from V and 0 bases from J, with 12 bases between. The CDR3 spans 15 residues. The CDR3 here is CSVESGLSSYNEQFF. CDR3 nucleotide sequence: TGCAGCGTTGAGTCGGGACTGAGCTCCTACAATGAGCAGTTCTTC.

There are many counts of this clonotype. V usage is TRBV20-1 and J usage is TRBJ2-2, with 13 bases that match TRBD2. The germline V gene has CDR1 DFQATT and CDR2 SNEGSKA (reference sequence). The CDR3 consists of 16 residues. Unmatched junction bases numbered 5, after V lost 0 bases and J lost 7 bases. The CDR3 DNA is TGCAGTGCTAGAGAAACTAGCGGGAGGGTTGGCGGGGAGCTGTTTTTT. Protein: CSARETSGRVGGELFF.